This entry lists 21 T cell receptor beta chains sequenced from one sample in a study of CD8+ T cells in alopecia areata. In each case, RNA was isolated and then reverse transcribed into cDNA as the sequencing template. Sequencing used immunoSEQ multiplex PCR; TCRdb keeps in-frame clones, though not all of them. The sample includes approximately 150,000 clones, about 54% of them seen just once. The sample taken for sequencing was CD4+ T cells sorted from blood. Receptors were obtained from a human donor in good health.

Comment on this clone: Other DNA sequences in the same sample also yield this CDR3. The rearrangement uses TRBV19 and TRBJ2-7; D is perhaps TRBD1 or TRBD2 (5 bases each). Germline V gene sequence: CDR1 LNHDA, CDR2 SQIVND (reference sequence). Deletions cut 3 bases from V and 2 bases from J, with 14 bases between. The length of the CDR3 is 15 residues. In nucleotides, the CDR3 is TGTGCCAGTAGTATTAGTGGGACGGGCGCCTACGAGCAGTACTTC. This sequence encodes CASSISGTGAYEQYF. The full variable domain, completed using reference TRBV19 and TRBJ2-7, is DGGITQSPKYLFRKEGQNVTLSCEQNLNHDAMYWYRQDPGQGLRLIYYSQIVNDFQKGDIAEGYSVSREKKESFPLTVTSAQKNPTAFYLCASSISGTGAYEQYFGPGTRLTVT.

Regarding this clone: The conserved phenylalanine or tryptophan normally closing the CDR3 is absent here, so this likely arose from a read error. It is unclear where the CDR3 begins or ends on the DNA, so no DNA is shown, and the CDR3 is as TCRdb lists it. The rearrangement uses TRBV30 and TRBJ1-1; TRBD1, the D gene given by the table, was not confirmed from the DNA. Ends included, the CDR3 has 9 residues. Germline loops: CDR1 GTSNPN, CDR2 SVGIG (reference sequence). The CDR3 sequence is CAWRAKGAT.

This clone was observed a handful of times. The chain employs TRBV4-2 and TRBJ1-5; D uncertain. The germline V gene has CDR1 LGHNA and CDR2 YNFKEQ. The CDR3 spans 14 residues. The ends were cut back, 2 bases at V and 5 bases at J, with 10 bases in the middle. CDR3 in amino acids: CASSQSPRYQPQHF. The DNA for the CDR3 is TGTGCCAGCAGCCAATCTCCCCGATATCAGCCCCAGCATTTT.

This chain links TRBV30 with TRBJ2-4; D is possibly TRBD1 or TRBD2 (5 bases each). The CDR3 covers 17 residues. The germline V and J ends were trimmed by 1 base and 9 bases, with 25 bases remaining between them. CDR1 GTSNPN and CDR2 SVGIG come from the germline V gene (reference sequence). The CDR3 sequence: CAWSDPRRFRGGGIQYF. CDR3 DNA sequence: TGTGCCTGGAGTGACCCCCGAAGGTTCCGGGGTGGGGGCATTCAGTACTTC.

The J gene is TRBJ2-3, the V gene TRBV30; D gene ambiguous. The CDR3 sequence is 14 residues long. In germline, CDR1 is GTSNPN, CDR2 SVGIG (reference sequence). V was clipped by 0 bases and J by 0 bases, with 7 bases between them. CDR3 in DNA: TGTGCCTGGAGTGTAATGCGTAGCACAGATACGCAGTATTTT. Encoded protein: CAWSVMRSTDTQYF.

V usage is TRBV5-1 and J usage is TRBJ2-7; 9 nucleotides match TRBD2. Trimming cost V 6 bases and J 4 bases; bases outside gene matches: 5. The CDR3 covers 13 residues. Germline V gives CDR1 SGHRS, CDR2 YFSETQ. The DNA for the CDR3 is TGCGCCAGCAAACGACTAGCGGAATACGAGCAGTACTTC. Protein: CASKRLAEYEQYF.

V and J are TRBV29-1 and TRBJ2-7; possibly TRBD1 for D (6 bases). V lost 7 bases and J lost 3, with 13 bases in between. Looked up from germline, CDR1 is SQVTM and CDR2 is ANQGSEA. This CDR3 is built from 12 residues. The CDR3 coding sequence is TGCAGCGCACAGACAGGAGTCTACGAGCAGTACTTC. Translation gives CSAQTGVYEQYF.

The rearrangement uses TRBV7-8 and TRBJ2-5; 9 bases fit TRBD1. Germline V gene data show CDR1 as SGHVS and CDR2 as FQNEAQ. The CDR3 has 15 amino acids. With V trimmed by 4 bases and J by 5 bases, 8 bases remained unmatched. The CDR3 sequence is CASSWTGEGAETQYF. Here the CDR3 DNA reads TGTGCCAGCAGCTGGACAGGGGAGGGCGCGGAGACCCAGTACTTC.

This clone was detected once. The chain employs TRBV20-1 and TRBJ2-7; 7 bases fit TRBD2. The CDR3 contains 11 residues. Germline V CDR1 and CDR2: DFQATT, SNEGSKA (reference sequence). V was pared by 7 bases and J by 3 bases, with 3 bases of the junction left unmatched. The CDR3 nucleotides read TGCAGTGGCGGGAGAAACTACGAGCAGTACTTC. Translating gives CSGGRNYEQYF.

The chain carries TRBV28 and TRBJ2-5; TRBD2 might be the D (6 bases). Looked up from germline, CDR1 is MDHEN and CDR2 is SYDVKM. V was clipped by 10 bases and J by 3 bases, with 15 bases between them. The CDR3 is 13 residues long. CDR3 nucleotide sequence: TGTGCCATCTTTGCGGGGCGGGAAGAGACCCAGTACTTC. This gives the protein CAIFAGREETQYF.

The genes are TRBV25-1 and TRBJ2-1, with 10 bases identical to TRBD1. CDR1 and CDR2 (germline): MGHDK, SYGVNS. V was pared by 1 base and J by 8 bases, with 2 bases of the junction left unmatched. This CDR3 comprises 14 residues. The CDR3 protein is CASSEWGTGDEQFF. The CDR3 DNA reads as TGTGCCAGCAGTGAATGGGGGACAGGGGATGAGCAGTTCTTC.

The J gene is TRBJ1-1, the V gene TRBV20-1; unclear D gene. This CDR3 region has 11 residues. Germline V gives CDR1 DFQATT, CDR2 SNEGSKA (reference sequence). CDR3: CSARPNTEAFF. CDR3 sequence (DNA): TGCAGCGCAAGACCGAACACTGAAGCTTTCTTT.

The chain employs TRBV15 and TRBJ1-2; D remains ambiguous. Germline V gene lookup returns CDR1 LNHNV and CDR2 YYDKDF (reference sequence). V gave up 3 bases and J gave up 7 bases, with 15 bases separating them. The CDR3 totals 14 residues. CDR3 DNA: TGTGCCACCAGCAGCCCGGGGTTTTCTCCTGGCTACACCTTC. It codes for CATSSPGFSPGYTF.

The chain has TRBV4-1 and TRBJ2-7; the match to TRBD1 covers 10 bases. The CDR3 is 15 amino acids. V was clipped by 3 bases and J by 7 bases; unmatched bases: 9. Germline V CDR1 and CDR2: MGHRA, YSYEKL. CDR3 nucleotides: TGCGCCAGCAGCCAGCCACGGGACAGGGGTCTAGAGCAGTACTTC. Its protein product is CASSQPRDRGLEQYF.

The V gene is TRBV5-1, the J gene TRBJ2-1; 8 positions match TRBD2. The CDR3 sequence is 16 residues long. CDR1 SGHRS and CDR2 YFSETQ come from the germline V gene. V lost 3 bases to trimming and J lost 7 bases; unmatched junction nucleotides: 12. The CDR3 spells CASSSTSVLGGNEQFF. CDR3 DNA: TGCGCCAGCAGCTCGACTAGCGTCCTAGGGGGTAATGAGCAGTTCTTC.

This chain joins TRBV28 and TRBJ2-1; 8 positions agree with TRBD1. With 8 bases clipped from V and 5 bases from J, the junction kept 11 bases outside the gene matches. CDR1 is MDHEN and CDR2 is SYDVKM in the germline V gene. The CDR3 has 15 residues. This CDR3 reads CASLSPGTGNNEQFF. CDR3 nucleotide sequence: TGTGCCAGCCTCTCCCCCGGGACAGGCAACAATGAGCAGTTCTTC.

V and J are TRBV7-2 and TRBJ1-5, with a tentative D call TRBD1 (6 bases). This CDR3 comprises 15 residues. Germline loops: CDR1 SGHTA, CDR2 FQGNSA. Trimming removed 0 bases from V and 7 bases from J, with 13 bases in between. The CDR3 DNA reads TGTGCCAGCAGCTTAGCCGGACAGATAAACCAGCCCCAGCATTTT. Translating gives CASSLAGQINQPQHF.

This chain joins TRBV27 and TRBJ2-3, with TRBD1 matching 8 bases. Germline V gene sequence: CDR1 MNHEY, CDR2 SMNVEV (reference sequence). The V segment lost 4 bases and the J segment 9 bases; nucleotides outside the gene matches: 6. The CDR3 extends over 13 amino acids. CDR3 protein: CASSYRRDRTQYF. The CDR3 DNA reads TGTGCCAGCAGTTACCGACGGGACAGGACGCAGTATTTT.

The chain employs TRBV2 and TRBJ2-1; no clear D. The V gene's germline CDR1 is SNHLY and CDR2 FYNNEI. The CDR3 runs to 9 residues. V was shortened by 10 bases and J by 7 bases, with 5 bases between the two germline ends. The chain's CDR3 is CATRNEQFF. The DNA for the CDR3 is TGTGCCACCCGGAATGAGCAGTTCTTC.

This chain uses TRBV9 with TRBJ2-1; tentatively, D is TRBD1 (6 bases). The CDR3 runs to 14 residues. Germline V gene lookup returns CDR1 SGDLS and CDR2 YYNGEE. The germline V and J ends were trimmed by 6 bases and 6 bases, with 16 bases remaining between them. CDR3: CASTKASGANEQFF. CDR3 bases: TGTGCCAGCACGAAAGCATCAGGGGCCAATGAGCAGTTCTTC.

The genes are TRBV5-1 and TRBJ2-2, with TRBD2 matching 12 bases. The CDR3 length is 17 residues. The V gene end was trimmed by 2 bases and the J gene end by 7 bases; junction bases not matched to a gene: 9. Germline V gene lookup returns CDR1 SGHRS and CDR2 YFSETQ. The CDR3 DNA sequence: TGCGCCAGCAGCTTCGGACTAGCGGGGCCCCAAGGCGGGGAGCTGTTTTTT. It yields the protein CASSFGLAGPQGGELFF.